This T cell receptor (beta chain) was recorded in a study of cytomegalovirus exposure and HLA in healthy donors. General study points: The study had only CMV serostatus as immune exposure information. Within an earlier analysis, most TCR beta V segments proved productive either about 90% or about 30% of the time.

The J segment lost 5 bases and the V segment lost 6 bases, leaving 4 bases of the junction unmatched. Germline-derived CDR1 and CDR2 are SNHLY and FYNNEI. CDR3 size: 13 residues. Remarks on this clone: The antigen remains unidentified.

PCR was performed using 60 Vbeta and 13 Jbeta primers. Study processing details: Counted up in a later analysis, unique TCR beta chains came to 65 million to 80 million, with around 10 million shared. Sequenced by immunoSEQ multiplex PCR; TCRdb stores in-frame clones only, minus some. The V and J calls and clone size were taken over from that table, and D and trimming were inferred from the DNA. The sample records about 170,000 clones, roughly 76% being singletons. Sequencing was done on a sample of PBMCs. The receptor's source is a male donor in good health and CMV-seronegative. The chain recombines TRBV2 with TRBJ2-7; the match to TRBD1 covers 10 bases. In nucleotides, the CDR3 is TGTGCCAGCAGCGGGGACAGGGGTAACGAGCAGTACTTC. This encodes CASSGDRGNEQYF. Supplemented by reference TRBV2 and TRBJ2-7, the full variable domain reads EPEVTQTPSHQVTQMGQEVILRCVPISNHLYFYWYRQILGQKVEFLVSFYNNEISEKSEIFDDQFSVERPDGSNFTLKIRSTKLEDSAMYFCASSGDRGNEQYFGPGTRLTVT.